The entry that follows covers one T cell receptor beta chain sequence. Its antigen is not identified. Donors were ostensibly healthy at sampling, although undocumented immune exposures were probable. The data originate from a study of cytomegalovirus exposure and HLA in healthy donors. Use of 60 Vbeta and 13 Jbeta primers characterized the PCR. Data came from immunoSEQ multiplex PCR; TCRdb stores just in-frame clones and leaves some out. The table shows approximately 240,000 clones, with about 80% occurring only once. Notes on the study in general: CMV antigen specificity of a few CMV-associated chains was confirmed in vitro. Indistinguishable V segments such as TRBV6-2 and TRBV6-3 were excluded. Most TCR beta V segments were productive about 90% or about 30% of the time in an earlier analysis.

Germline V gene data show CDR1 as SGHRS and CDR2 as YFSETQ. The ends were cut back, 0 bases at V and 7 bases at J, with 14 bases in the middle. The CDR3 is 16 amino acids. J is TRBJ1-6 and V is TRBV5-1; D not resolved. The sample consisted of PBMCs. The TCR sequence derives from a woman aged 40 to 49 in good health and CMV-seronegative. The DNA for the CDR3 is TGCGCCAGCAGCTTGGCCGGCGGGCGGGAGAATTCACCCCTCCACTTT. Translated: CASSLAGGRENSPLHF.